These T cell receptor beta chains were read from a single sample in a study of persistence of HIV-infected CD4 T cells. These receptors' targets are unknown. Clones were read by immunoSEQ multiplex PCR, and TCRdb kept only the in-frame ones, dropping some. The repertoire has nearly 20,000 clones, 65% of them found once; the top ten carry 1.9%. The specimen was CD4+ T cells sorted from PBMCs after approximately 20-hour stimulation, collected from a patient who received antiretroviral therapy. These receptor sequences come from an adult woman with HIV who was CMV-seropositive. The CDR3 runs from the conserved cysteine through the conserved F or W. Each record gives: J gene, V gene, D gene, clone size, CDR3 DNA, CDR3 protein. D genes are given only for firm matches. Size tells how often a clone was seen (once, few, many) or the class of an expanded clone, and some rows leave it out.

TRBJ1-5	TRBV4-2	NA	once	TGTGCCAGCAGTCTCTCCGGAGGCCGGGGTGGCAATCAGCCCCAGCATTTT	CASSLSGGRGGNQPQHF
TRBJ2-3	TRBV5-1	TRBD1	NA	TGCGCCAGCAGCCGGGACAGGGGCACAGATACGCAGTATTTT	CASSRDRGTDTQYF
TRBJ1-1	TRBV6-5	TRBD1	NA	TGTGCCAGCAGTTGGGGGACAGGGGGCCGGGGAACTGAAGCTTTCTTT	CASSWGTGGRGTEAFF
TRBJ2-5	TRBV27	NA	NA	TGTGCCAGCAGTTTTGCTGGACTGGCCAAGGAGACCCAGTACTTC	CASSFAGLAKETQYF
TRBJ2-2	TRBV9	TRBD2	medium-sized	TGTGCCAGCAGCCCCCGGGGTAGCGGGGGGGCGGGCACCGGGGAGCTGTTTTTT	CASSPRGSGGAGTGELFF
TRBJ1-1	TRBV9	TRBD1	NA	TGTGCCAGCAGCGTAGGTTCGGACAGGGGGTTATCGGCCTCTGAAGCTTTCTTT	CASSVGSDRGLSASEAFF
TRBJ1-2	TRBV19	NA	few	TGTGCCAGTAGAATTTCGGGTCTCGATGGCTATGGCTACACCTTC	CASRISGLDGYGYTF
TRBJ2-1	TRBV5-4	TRBD2	NA	TGTGCCAGCAGCTCCTACCGGGACTACAAAGACAATGAGCAGTTCTTC	CASSSYRDYKDNEQFF
TRBJ1-4	TRBV7-9	TRBD1	NA	TGTGCCAGCAGTGACCCGGGACAGGGGAATGAAAAACTGTTTTTT	CASSDPGQGNEKLFF
TRBJ2-7	TRBV12-3/TRBV12-4	NA	NA	TGTGCCAGCAGTTTAACTGGAGGGAACGAGCAGTACTTC	CASSLTGGNEQYF
TRBJ1-5	TRBV2	NA	NA	TGTGCCAGCAGTGAAGCAGTGGCAGGGAATCAGCCCCAGCATTTT	CASSEAVAGNQPQHF
TRBJ1-5	TRBV12-3/TRBV12-4	NA	NA	TGTGCCAGCAGCTATAGCAATCAGCCCCAGCATTTT	CASSYSNQPQHF
TRBJ1-2	TRBV5-1	TRBD1	NA	TGCGCCAGCAGCTTGGGGTCGGGACAGGAATATGGCTACACCTTC	CASSLGSGQEYGYTF
TRBJ1-5	TRBV19	NA	few	TGTGCCAGTAGTATACGGGGCAGCAGCAATCAGCCCCAGCATTTT	CASSIRGSSNQPQHF
TRBJ1-6	TRBV19	NA	NA	TGTGCCAGTAGTAGGGGGCGCGAATCACCCCTCCACTTT	CASSRGRESPLHF
TRBJ2-1	TRBV3-1/TRBV3-2	TRBD1	NA	TGTGCCAGCAGTCCCGACAGGGCTTTGAATGAGCAGTTCTTC	CASSPDRALNEQFF
TRBJ1-1	TRBV12-5	NA	few	TGTGCTAGTGCCCCGGTCCGGAACACTGAAGCTTTCTTT	CASAPVRNTEAFF
TRBJ1-4	TRBV5-1	NA	NA	TGCGCCAGCAGCTTTAAGGGAGGGGGTAATGAAAAACTGTTTTTT	CASSFKGGGNEKLFF
TRBJ1-1	TRBV6-5	TRBD1	NA	TGTGCCAGCAACGGACAGGGCGAAGCTTTCTTT	CASNGQGEAFF
TRBJ2-1	TRBV2	NA	NA	TGTGCCAGCGGGGGGACCTACAATGAGCAGTTCTTC	CASGGTYNEQFF
TRBJ1-3	TRBV9	TRBD1	few	TGTGCCAGCAGCGAGGACAGGGGATTGACTGGAAACACCATATATTTT	CASSEDRGLTGNTIYF
TRBJ1-1	TRBV5-4	NA	once	TGTGCCAGCAGCTTCGTAACCGGGAACACTGAAGCTTTCTTT	CASSFVTGNTEAFF
TRBJ1-1	TRBV5-5	TRBD1	medium-sized	TGTGCCAGCAGCTCGATGACAGGGGCGGTGAACACTGAAGCTTTCTTT	CASSSMTGAVNTEAFF
TRBJ1-1	TRBV5-6	TRBD1	NA	TGTGCCAGCAGCTTCATGGACAGGGTGAACACTGAAGCTTTCTTT	CASSFMDRVNTEAFF
TRBJ2-1	TRBV29-1	NA	once	TGCAGCGCGACGGTCTCCTACAATGAGCAGTTCTTC	CSATVSYNEQFF